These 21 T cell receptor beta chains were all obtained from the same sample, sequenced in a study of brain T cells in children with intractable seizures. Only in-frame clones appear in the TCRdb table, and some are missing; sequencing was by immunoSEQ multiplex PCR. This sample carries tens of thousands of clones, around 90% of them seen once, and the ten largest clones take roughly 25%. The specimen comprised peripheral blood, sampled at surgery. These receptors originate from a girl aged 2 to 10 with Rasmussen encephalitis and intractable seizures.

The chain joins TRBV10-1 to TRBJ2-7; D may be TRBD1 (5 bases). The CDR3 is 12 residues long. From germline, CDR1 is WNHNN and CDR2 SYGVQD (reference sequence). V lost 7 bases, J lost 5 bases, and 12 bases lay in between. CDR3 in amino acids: CASILDRHEQYF. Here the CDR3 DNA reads TGCGCCAGCATTCTCGACAGACACGAGCAGTACTTC.

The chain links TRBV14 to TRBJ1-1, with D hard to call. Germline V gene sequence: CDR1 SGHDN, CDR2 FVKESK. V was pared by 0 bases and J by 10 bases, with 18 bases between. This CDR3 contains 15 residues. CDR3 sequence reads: CASSQDPLGRRGAFF. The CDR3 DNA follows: TGTGCCAGCAGCCAAGACCCCTTGGGCAGGAGAGGAGCTTTCTTT.

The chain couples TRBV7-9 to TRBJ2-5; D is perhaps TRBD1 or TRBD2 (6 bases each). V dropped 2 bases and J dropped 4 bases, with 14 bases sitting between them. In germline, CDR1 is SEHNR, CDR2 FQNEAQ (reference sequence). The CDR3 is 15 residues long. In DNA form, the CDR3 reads TGTGCCAGCAGCTTAAGGGGGGTACGCCGAGAGACCCAGTACTTC. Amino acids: CASSLRGVRRETQYF.

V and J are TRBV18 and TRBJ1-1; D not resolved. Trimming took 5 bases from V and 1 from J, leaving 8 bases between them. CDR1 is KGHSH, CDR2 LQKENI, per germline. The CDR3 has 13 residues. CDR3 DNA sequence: TGTGCCAGCTCAACCGGACGGAACACTGAAGCTTTCTTT. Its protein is CASSTGRNTEAFF. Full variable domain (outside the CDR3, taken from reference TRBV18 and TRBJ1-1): NAGVMQNPRHLVRRRGQEARLRCSPMKGHSHVYWYRQLPEEGLKFMVYLQKENIIDESGMPKERFSAEFPKEGPSILRIQQVVRGDSAAYFCASSTGRNTEAFFGQGTRLTVV.

The CDR3 DNA reads as TGTGCCAGCAACGCTAGAGGGGCTAGCCTCGAGACCCAGTACTTC. Translating it yields CASNARGASLETQYF. The chain recombines TRBV25-1 with TRBJ2-5; the D call may be TRBD1 or TRBD2 (5 bases each). Germline V gene lookup returns CDR1 MGHDK and CDR2 SYGVNS. Trimming stripped 7 bases from V and 5 bases from J, with 20 bases between. The CDR3 is 15 amino acids.

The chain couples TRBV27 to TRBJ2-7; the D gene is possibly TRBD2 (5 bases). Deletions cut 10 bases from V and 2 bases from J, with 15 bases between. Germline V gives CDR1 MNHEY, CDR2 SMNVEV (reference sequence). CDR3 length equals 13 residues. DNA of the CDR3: TGTGCCACAGCACAGCGGACTGCCTACGAGCAGTACTTC. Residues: CATAQRTAYEQYF.

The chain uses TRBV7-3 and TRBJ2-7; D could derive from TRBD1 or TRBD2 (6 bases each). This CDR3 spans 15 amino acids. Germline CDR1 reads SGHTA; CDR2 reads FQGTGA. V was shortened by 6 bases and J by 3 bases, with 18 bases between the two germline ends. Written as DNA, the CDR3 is TGTGCCAGCAGTCGGGGGCCTAGCGAGATCTACGAGCAGTACTTC. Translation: CASSRGPSEIYEQYF.

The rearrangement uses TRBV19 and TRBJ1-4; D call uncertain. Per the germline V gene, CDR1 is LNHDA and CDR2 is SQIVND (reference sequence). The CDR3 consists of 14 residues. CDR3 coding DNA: TGTGCTTCGGGTACCGCAGGACCTAATGAAAAACTGTTTTTT. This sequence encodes CASGTAGPNEKLFF.

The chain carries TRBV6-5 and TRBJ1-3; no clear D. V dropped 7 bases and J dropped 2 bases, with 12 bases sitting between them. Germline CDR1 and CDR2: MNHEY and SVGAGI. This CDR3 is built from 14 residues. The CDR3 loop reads CASIRGITGNTIYF. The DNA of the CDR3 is TGTGCCAGCATCCGGGGAATTACTGGAAACACCATATATTTT.

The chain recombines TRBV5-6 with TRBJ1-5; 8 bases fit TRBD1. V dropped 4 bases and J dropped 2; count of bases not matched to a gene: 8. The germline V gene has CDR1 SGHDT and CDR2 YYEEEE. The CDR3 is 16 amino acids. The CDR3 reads CASSRRTGRGNQPQHF. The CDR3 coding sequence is TGTGCCAGCAGCCGGAGGACAGGGAGGGGCAATCAGCCCCAGCATTTT. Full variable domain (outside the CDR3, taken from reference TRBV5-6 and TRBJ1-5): DAGVTQSPTHLIKTRGQQVTLRCSPKSGHDTVSWYQQALGQGPQFIFQYYEEEERQRGNFPDRFSGHQFPNYSSELNVNALLLGDSALYLCASSRRTGRGNQPQHFGDGTRLSIL.

As DNA, the CDR3 is TGTGCCAGCACCCTGGGGGGCGGTGGAAACACCATATATTTT. Translating gives CASTLGGGGNTIYF. V gene TRBV2 combines with J gene TRBJ1-3; D might be TRBD1 (6 bases). CDR3 size: 14 residues. Deletions cut 7 bases from V and 3 bases from J, with 13 bases between. CDR1 is SNHLY, CDR2 FYNNEI, per germline.

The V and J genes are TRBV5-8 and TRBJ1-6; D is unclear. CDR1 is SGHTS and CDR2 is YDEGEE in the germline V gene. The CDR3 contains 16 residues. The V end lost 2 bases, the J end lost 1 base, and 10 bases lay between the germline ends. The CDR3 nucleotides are TGTGCCAGCAGCTTCCCCTCGGGTTCCTATAATTCACCCCTCCACTTT. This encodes CASSFPSGSYNSPLHF.

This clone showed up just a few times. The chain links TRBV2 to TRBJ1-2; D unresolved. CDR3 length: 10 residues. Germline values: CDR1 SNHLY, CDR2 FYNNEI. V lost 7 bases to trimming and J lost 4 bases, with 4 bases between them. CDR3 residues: CASKGYGYTF. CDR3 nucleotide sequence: TGTGCCAGCAAAGGCTATGGCTACACCTTC.

Here the CDR3 reads CASSIASGSFETQYF. DNA of the CDR3: TGTGCCAGTAGTATAGCTAGCGGGAGTTTTGAGACCCAGTACTTC. The V call is TRBV19, the J call TRBJ2-5; 10 positions match TRBD2. Germline V gene lookup returns CDR1 LNHDA and CDR2 SQIVND (reference sequence). The CDR3 loop spans 15 amino acids. The junction had 4 bases not matched to a gene; V was cut back by 1 base and J by 5 bases.

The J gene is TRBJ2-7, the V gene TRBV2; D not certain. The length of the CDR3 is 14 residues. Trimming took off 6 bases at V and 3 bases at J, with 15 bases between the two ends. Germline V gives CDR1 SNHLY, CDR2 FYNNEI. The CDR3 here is CASRPRVLLYEQYF. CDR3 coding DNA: TGTGCCAGCAGGCCACGCGTCCTACTCTACGAGCAGTACTTC.

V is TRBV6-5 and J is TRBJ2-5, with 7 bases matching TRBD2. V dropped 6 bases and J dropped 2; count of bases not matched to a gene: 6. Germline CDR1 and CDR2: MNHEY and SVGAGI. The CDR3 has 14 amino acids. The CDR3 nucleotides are TGTGCCAGCAGGGGCTCGCGGGGGCAAGAGACCCAGTACTTC. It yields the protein CASRGSRGQETQYF.

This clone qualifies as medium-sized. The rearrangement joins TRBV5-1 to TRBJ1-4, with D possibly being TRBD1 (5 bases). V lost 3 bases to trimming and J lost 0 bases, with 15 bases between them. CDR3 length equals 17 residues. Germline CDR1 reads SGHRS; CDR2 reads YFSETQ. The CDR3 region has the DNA TGCGCCAGCAGCTGGGGGGAAACAGTCGCAACTAATGAAAAACTGTTTTTT. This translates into CASSWGETVATNEKLFF.

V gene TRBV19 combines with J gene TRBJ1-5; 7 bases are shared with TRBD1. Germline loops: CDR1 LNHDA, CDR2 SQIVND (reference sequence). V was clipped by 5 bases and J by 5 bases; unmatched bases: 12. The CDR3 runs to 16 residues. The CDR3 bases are TGTGCCAGTAGTTCGAGGAAGGGGGCCGGTTATCAGCCCCAGCATTTT. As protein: CASSSRKGAGYQPQHF.

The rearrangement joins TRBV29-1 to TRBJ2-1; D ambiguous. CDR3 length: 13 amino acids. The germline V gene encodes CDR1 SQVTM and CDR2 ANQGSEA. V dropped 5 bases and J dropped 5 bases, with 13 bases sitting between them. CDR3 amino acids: CSVSLLTNNEQFF. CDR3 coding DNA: TGCAGCGTTAGTTTGCTTACTAACAATGAGCAGTTCTTC.

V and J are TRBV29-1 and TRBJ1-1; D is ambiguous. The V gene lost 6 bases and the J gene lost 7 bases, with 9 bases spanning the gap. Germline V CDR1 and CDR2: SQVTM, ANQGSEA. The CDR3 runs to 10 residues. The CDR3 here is CSVQTGEAFF. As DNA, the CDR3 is TGCAGCGTGCAGACGGGTGAAGCTTTCTTT.

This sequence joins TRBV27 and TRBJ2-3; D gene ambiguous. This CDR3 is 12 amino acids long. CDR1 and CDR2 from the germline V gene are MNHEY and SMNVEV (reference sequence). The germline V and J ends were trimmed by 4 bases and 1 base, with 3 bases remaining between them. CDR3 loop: CASSSRTDTQYF. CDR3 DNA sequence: TGTGCCAGCAGTTCTCGCACAGATACGCAGTATTTT.